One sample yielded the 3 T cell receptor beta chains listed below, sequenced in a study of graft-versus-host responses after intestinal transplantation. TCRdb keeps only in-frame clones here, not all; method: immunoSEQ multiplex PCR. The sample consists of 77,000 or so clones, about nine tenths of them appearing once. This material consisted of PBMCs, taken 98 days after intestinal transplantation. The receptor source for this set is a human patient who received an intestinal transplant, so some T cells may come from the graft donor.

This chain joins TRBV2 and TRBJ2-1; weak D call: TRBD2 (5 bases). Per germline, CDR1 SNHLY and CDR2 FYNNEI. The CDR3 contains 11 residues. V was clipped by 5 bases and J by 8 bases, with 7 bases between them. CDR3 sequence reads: CASSSEDEQFF. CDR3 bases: TGTGCCAGCAGTTCGGAGGATGAGCAGTTCTTC.

The DNA for the CDR3 is TGTGCCAGCAGTGACCCCTCAGGGTATCAGCCCCAGCATTTT. Translated: CASSDPSGYQPQHF. The genes are TRBV6-1 and TRBJ1-5; possible D gene TRBD1, 5 bases. Trimming left V 3 bases short and J 5 bases short, with 11 bases between. CDR3 size: 14 residues. CDR1 and CDR2 (germline): MNHNS, SASEGT.

This chain's CDR3 is CASSLAATGDEQFF. In DNA, the CDR3 is TGTGCCAGCAGCTTAGCGGCTACGGGCGATGAGCAGTTCTTC. The chain carries TRBV7-2 and TRBJ2-1; D not certain. Deletions cut 0 bases from V and 8 bases from J, with 11 bases between. The CDR3 has 14 residues. Germline CDR1 SGHTA, CDR2 FQGNSA.